The clone carrying this T cell receptor (beta chain) has a count of ten or more. Its antigen is as yet unknown. The data derive from a study of neurological immune-mediated disorders. About the study: Among some 35 multiple sclerosis patients, around 31 were relapsing-remitting and 3 were secondary progressive.

Each sequencing run yielded over 170 million TCR-beta sequences from 15-18 subjects. TCRdb independently ran MiXCR on the 5' RACE reads; one entry per CDR3 protein. The repertoire consists of tens of thousands of distinct CDR3 sequences, with around 3.8% occurring once and the leading ten covering more than 1.5%. V was cut by 5 bases and J by 0 bases, with 7 bases left in between. This CDR3 is built from 14 residues. The germline V gene has CDR1 SEHNR and CDR2 FQNEAQ (reference sequence). Findings and caveats of the study: Levels of TCR clonal expansion peaked in HTLV-1-associated myelopathy and reached their lowest in multiple sclerosis, under those of healthy controls.

This sequence originates from a woman in her 40s with multiple sclerosis. This chain uses TRBV7-9 with TRBJ1-4; the D is unclear. Source material: CD4+ T cells from blood. The CDR3 DNA reads TGTGCCAGCAGCCAGCCTGCAACTAATGAAAAACTGTTTTTT. Protein: CASSQPATNEKLFF.